This TCR beta chain is drawn from a study of cytomegalovirus exposure and HLA in healthy donors. Notes on the study in general: Reportedly, fewer N-insertions than the approximately 600-donor mean appeared in an Asian-associated ancestry cluster in a later analysis. V- and J-gene trimming of TCR beta was linked (in a later analysis) to a missense DCLRE1C variant. Immune exposure information available was restricted to CMV serostatus. Reportedly, HLA-A and HLA-B alleles of most subjects were accurately predicted from TCR beta.

A note on this clone: What it recognizes is unknown.

Use of 60 Vbeta and 13 Jbeta primers characterized the PCR. This table comes from immunoSEQ multiplex PCR, and its TCRdb copy is limited to in-frame clones, with some not included. The sample contains 93,000 or so clones, roughly 70% of which appear only once. V shed 7 bases and J shed 1 base, with 19 bases lying between them. There are 15 residues in the CDR3. The germline CDR1 and CDR2 sequences are SQVTM and ANQGSEA. This TCR derives from a woman between 50 and 59 years old in good health and CMV-seronegative. The sample comprised PBMCs. This sequence joins TRBV29-1 and TRBJ1-1; D remains ambiguous. CDR3 sequence reads: CSDRPSAAGNTEAFF. The CDR3 DNA follows: TGCAGCGACCGCCCGTCGGCAGCGGGGAACACTGAAGCTTTCTTT.